This T cell receptor (beta chain) was sequenced during a study of cytomegalovirus exposure and HLA in healthy donors. General study results and limits: As was reported, the classifier diagnosed cytomegalovirus status with high specificity and sensitivity. According to a later analysis, TCR clusters from the first cohort tended to co-occur in the 100 to 150 validation repertoires.

TCRdb keeps only in-frame clones here, not all; method: immunoSEQ multiplex PCR. The table lists tens of thousands of clones, 90% to 95% of them singletons. As regards this clone: Its antigen remains unknown.

This CDR3 contains 14 residues. Trimming removed 1 base at V and 6 bases at J, with 10 bases between. Germline V gene sequence: CDR1 SGHTA, CDR2 FQGTGA. The chain carries TRBV7-3 and TRBJ2-1; D is perhaps TRBD2 (6 bases). The sample comprised PBMCs. This TCR derives from a man aged 18 to 29 in good health and CMV-seronegative. The CDR3 DNA is TGTGCCAGCAGCTTAAGGGGGGTCTTCAATGAGCAGTTCTTC. This codes for CASSLRGVFNEQFF.